Included here is one T cell receptor (beta chain) sequence, with context. Its antigen is undetermined. Sequencing used immunoSEQ multiplex PCR; TCRdb keeps in-frame clones, though not all of them. The profile shows about 110,000 clones, almost 95% of them singletons. These data are taken from a study of T cell repertoires and HLA-DP antigens. Purity of the untouched CD4+ T cells was around 98%. CDR1 and CDR2 (germline): MDHEN, SYDVKM. The CDR3 runs to 15 residues. V was pared by 5 bases and J by 1 base, with 13 bases between. This chain joins TRBV28 and TRBJ2-3; the D call may be TRBD1 or TRBD2 (5 bases each). The TCR sequence derives from a woman under 30 in good health and CMV-seronegative. The sequenced sample consisted of CD4+ T cells from PBMCs. This CDR3 reads CASSLPGPGTDTQYF. In DNA, the CDR3 is TGTGCCAGCAGTCTCCCGGGACCTGGCACAGATACGCAGTATTTT.